This TCR beta chain is from a study of human T cells and chemical hapten exposure (dated by TCRdb to the early 2020s). Study-level background: Libraries were pooled for sequencing, and variation in per-sample TCR yields was attributed mainly to small differences in library volumes within the pool. Peripheral blood TCR repertoire changes were tracked in vivo in alopecia patients during primary and secondary sensitization to the hapten diphenylcyclopropenone (DPC). For every blood RNA sample, sequencing covered both the TCR alpha and TCR beta chains.

The library was built by means of RACE. The instrument given in TCRdb is NextSeq 500. During library preparation, unique molecular identifiers were attached to individual cDNA molecules so that TCRs could be counted in a quantitative, reproducible way. Regarding the original processing steps: The median number of TCRs per sample was approximately 98,000, ranging from 23,224 to 690,600. V, J and CDR3 annotation of the TCR reads was performed with the Decombinator software suite. For PS versus PT1 abundance plots, all samples were subsampled to the same number of TCRs (28,000). TCRs were defined as expanded if absent before sensitization and observed at least eight times at the 2-week time point. Through fastp at Q25 and MiXCR, TCRdb rebuilt clones from the public reads, retaining in-frame beta chains. Entries are consolidated by CDR3 protein sequence, retaining the most common genes and DNA. It is TCRdb's table, rather than the study itself, that gives the V and J calls and clone size. The sample records about 70,000 distinct CDR3 sequences, 6% to 7% of which are singletons. The ten largest clones capture about 3.4% of the sample.

This clonotype was seen repeatedly, ten times or more. Its antigen has not been determined. No much larger clone is present one base from it, and per-base qualities are unavailable. What the authors observed across the whole study: After repeated subsampling, the strength of the expansion versus patch-test correlation and the threshold at which it became significant changed. The number of TCRs above 1 in 1000 frequency did not change with DPC sensitization; there was no evidence of global repertoire structure alterations.

In light of the paper, this sample's time point label describes: healthy volunteer bleed at 6 weeks. Total RNA was extracted from unfractionated whole blood that had been collected in Tempus Blood RNA tubes. A handful of healthy volunteers were used as TCR sequencing controls and were bled at day 0, 2 weeks and 6 weeks. Sequencing was carried out using whole blood. The sequence came from a female donor in good health. Some clones in this sample may be carry-over from other donors' samples.

The sequenced DNA: TGTGCCAGCAGACCCCGCGCGGGGAACACCGGGGAGCTGTTTTTT. It encodes CASRPRAGNTGELFF. The V gene is TRBV13 and the J gene is TRBJ2-2; matching of 5 bases hints at TRBD2 as the D gene. Sequences PRHDT (CDR1) and FYEKMQ (CDR2) are obtained from the germline V gene (reference sequence). Measured from the cysteine to the phenylalanine, the CDR3 is 15 residues long. CDR3 DNA only is kept here, 45 bases in frame from base 1. The V and J ends are trimmed by 6 bases and 1 base, leaving 12 bases between them.